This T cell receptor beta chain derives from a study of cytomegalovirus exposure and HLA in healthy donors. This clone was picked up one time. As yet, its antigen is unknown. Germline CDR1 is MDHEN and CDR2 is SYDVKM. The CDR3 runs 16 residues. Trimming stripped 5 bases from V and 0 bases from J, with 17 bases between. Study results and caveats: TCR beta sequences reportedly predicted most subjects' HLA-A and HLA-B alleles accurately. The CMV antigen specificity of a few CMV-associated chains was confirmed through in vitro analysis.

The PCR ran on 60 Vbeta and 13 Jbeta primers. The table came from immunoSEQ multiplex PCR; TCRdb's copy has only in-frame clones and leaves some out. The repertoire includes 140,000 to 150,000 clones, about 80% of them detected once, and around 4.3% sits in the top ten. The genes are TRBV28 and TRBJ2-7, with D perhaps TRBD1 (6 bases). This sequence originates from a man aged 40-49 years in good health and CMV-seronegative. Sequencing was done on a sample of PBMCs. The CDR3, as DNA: TGTGCCAGCAGTACCGACAGGACAAGGCTCTCCTACGAGCAGTACTTC. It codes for CASSTDRTRLSYEQYF.